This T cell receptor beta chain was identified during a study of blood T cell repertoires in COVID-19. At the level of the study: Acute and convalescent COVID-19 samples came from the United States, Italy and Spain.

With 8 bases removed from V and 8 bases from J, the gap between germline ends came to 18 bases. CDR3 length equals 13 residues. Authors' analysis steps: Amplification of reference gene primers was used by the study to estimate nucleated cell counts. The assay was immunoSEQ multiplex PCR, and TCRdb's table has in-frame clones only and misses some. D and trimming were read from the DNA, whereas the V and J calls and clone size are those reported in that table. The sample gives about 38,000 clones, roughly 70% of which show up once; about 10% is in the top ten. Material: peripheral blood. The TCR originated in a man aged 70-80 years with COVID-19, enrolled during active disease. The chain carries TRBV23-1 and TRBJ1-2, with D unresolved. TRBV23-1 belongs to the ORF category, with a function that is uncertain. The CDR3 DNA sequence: TGCGCCAGCTCCCCGGCGGCATGGAGGGGCTACACCTTC. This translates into CASSPAAWRGYTF.